This T cell receptor (beta chain) was captured by sequencing in a study of Ad26.COV2.S vaccination and SARS-CoV-2 variants. Clones were sequenced by immunoSEQ multiplex PCR, and TCRdb holds only the in-frame ones, with some missing. This table holds 350,000 to 500,000 clones, approximately 87% found once. Treatment described: around 19 received Ad26.COV2.S at low or high dose, single or two shots; 5 received placebo; per-sample allocation not given. Repertoires come from day 63 after the first vaccine or placebo injection. Looked up from germline, CDR1 is SGDLS and CDR2 is YYNGEE. Deletions cut 4 bases from V and 2 bases from J, with 13 bases between. This CDR3 is built from 14 residues.

The starting material was peripheral blood, obtained in a trial of Ad26.COV2.S vaccine versus placebo. The chain uses TRBV9 and TRBJ2-7, with D unclear. This TCR derives from a person aged 18 to 65 who received the Ad26.COV2.S COVID-19 vaccine or a placebo. The CDR3 DNA reads TGTGCCAGCAGCTTTACGTATAGGCCCTACGAGCAGTACTTC. It yields the protein CASSFTYRPYEQYF.